This T cell receptor (beta chain) originates from a study of OX40 agonist ivuxolimab in advanced cancers. Study-level background: Ivuxolimab was an agonistic, fully human IgG2 monoclonal antibody directed against OX40 (CD134), a costimulatory receptor. Intravenous ivuxolimab was administered to patients every 2 weeks at six dose levels: 0.01, 0.1, 0.3, 1.5, 3 and 10 mg/kg. Partial responses occurred in three dose-escalation patients: two with cutaneous melanoma and one with hepatocellular carcinoma. The purpose of peripheral TCRbeta sequencing was to test whether ivuxolimab changed TCR sequence diversity and led to clonal T-cell expansion. The paper describes the monotherapy dose-escalation part (N ≈ 52 patients) of the phase I trial of ivuxolimab. Among the roughly 52 dose-escalation patients, about 20 had hepatocellular carcinoma, 15 or so melanoma, 9 renal cell carcinoma and 9 head and neck cancer. Prior anti-PD-1, anti-PD-L1 or anti-CTLA-4 therapy was permitted, and checkpoint inhibitors had been received by under 50% of dose-escalation patients. The dose-escalation cohort was about 83% male with a mean age of approximately 60 years, ranging from 23 to 79.

What the authors observed across the whole study: In partial responders in the 0.1-3.0 mg/kg groups, normalized peripheral clonal expansion was found to be among the lowest, especially among CD8+ T cells. At doses of 0.1 to 3.0 mg/kg, clonal expansion of both CD4+ and CD8+ T cells in blood was seen between baseline and week 6. After ivuxolimab, expanded clones were on average more numerous among CD8+ T cells than among CD4+ T cells. Low levels of normalized T-cell clonal expansion were also shown by some nonresponding patients. Which antigens the clonally expanded peripheral T cells were specific for was not determined.

The trial excluded patients who had a history of autoimmune disease or were on systemic immunosuppression. Peripheral blood for TCR sequencing was collected from all dose cohorts at baseline, on cycle 4 day 1, and on cycle 7 day 1. Samples came from an open-label, multicenter, first-in-human phase I dose-escalation trial of ivuxolimab. Adults with locally advanced or metastatic melanoma, renal cell, hepatocellular, or head and neck squamous cell carcinoma were enrolled in the trial. Before TCR sequencing, CD4+ T cells and CD8+ T cells were sorted from peripheral blood as separate populations. For sequencing of the TCRbeta CDR3 region, genomic DNA was extracted from the sorted cells. The immunoSEQ Assay was used to sequence the TCRbeta CDR3 regions. In its TCRdb copy, this immuneACCESS table keeps in-frame sequences only and misses some clones. Where compared with another copy, unresolved V genes explain less than half of these, and the others have no known cause. This sample gives 23,000 or so clones in total; 83% of them show up just once. Of the sample, more than 6.5% falls within the top ten clones.

The germline V gene (reference sequence) sets CDR1 to PRHDT and CDR2 to FYEKMQ. Taken from cysteine to phenylalanine, the CDR3 has 15 residues. Only CDR3 DNA is held: 45 bases, read in frame from base 1. Cut back by 4 bases and 0 bases, the V and J ends lie 11 bases apart. On this clone: Which antigen it targets is not known. The record has no base qualities; no much larger clone is one base away. This CDR3 is also generated by other DNA sequences in the sample.

The source material was CD4+ or CD8+ T cells sorted from blood, sampled in a trial of the OX40 agonist ivuxolimab. Recombination joined TRBV13 with TRBJ2-3; TRBD1 is a weak D gene call, 7 bases matching. This TCR was sampled from an adult with an advanced solid tumor such as melanoma, head and neck, liver or kidney cancer. At the DNA level, the sequence is TGTGCCAGCAGCTCGACAGGGACTAGCACAGATACGCAGTATTTT. Its coded protein is CASSSTGTSTDTQYF.